The 9 T cell receptor beta chains below were found in one sample sequenced in a study of cytomegalovirus exposure and HLA in healthy donors. The PCR had 60 Vbeta and 13 Jbeta primers. The protocol was immunoSEQ multiplex PCR, while the TCRdb copy is restricted to in-frame clones and leaves out a portion. The repertoire holds approximately 140,000 clones, 55% to 70% seen once, with 7% to 8.5% in the top ten. The sequenced material came from PBMCs. These receptors originate from a woman aged 60-70 years in good health and CMV-seropositive.

This clone was found a few times. The chain links TRBV2 to TRBJ1-5; D is undetermined. Trimming shortened V by 0 bases and J by 4 bases, and 4 bases separated the two germline ends. This CDR3 spans 13 amino acids. CDR1 is SNHLY, CDR2 FYNNEI, per germline. CDR3 amino acids: CASSEAGNQPQHF. The CDR3 nucleotides are TGTGCCAGCAGTGAAGCCGGTAATCAGCCCCAGCATTTT.

This clone was seen a few times. This rearrangement joins TRBV5-6 to TRBJ2-1; the match to TRBD2 covers 10 bases. Looked up from germline, CDR1 is SGHDT and CDR2 is YYEEEE. V was clipped by 6 bases and J by 6 bases; unmatched bases: 9. CDR3 length: 15 residues. Here the CDR3 reads CASNLGLAGVNEQFF. The CDR3 region has the DNA TGTGCCAGCAACCTTGGGCTAGCGGGAGTCAATGAGCAGTTCTTC.

The chain's CDR3 is CASSSSPGSGETQYF. The CDR3 DNA reads as TGTGCCAGCAGCTCATCCCCCGGGAGCGGGGAGACCCAGTACTTC. The chain carries TRBV7-2 and TRBJ2-5, with a tentative D call TRBD2 (6 bases). The CDR3 extends over 15 amino acids. The V and J ends lost 4 bases and 5 bases respectively, with 17 bases between them. From germline, CDR1 is SGHTA and CDR2 FQGNSA.

The chain joins TRBV27 to TRBJ1-1; D not certain. Trimming pared 7 bases from V and 3 bases from J, leaving 18 bases between. The germline V gene has CDR1 MNHEY and CDR2 SMNVEV (reference sequence). CDR3 length equals 15 residues. The CDR3 sequence is CASTPIGLTDTEAFF. CDR3 sequence (DNA): TGTGCCAGCACCCCTATCGGACTGACCGACACTGAAGCTTTCTTT.

This sequence joins TRBV5-5 and TRBJ2-7, with 9 bases fitting TRBD1. J gave up 2 bases and V 4 bases, and 13 bases lay outside the gene matches. CDR1 and CDR2 from the germline V gene are SGHKS and YYEKEE (reference sequence). The CDR3 loop spans 17 amino acids. The CDR3 spells CASSIGQGTSSTYEQYF. CDR3 nucleotides: TGTGCCAGCAGCATCGGACAGGGGACGAGTTCAACCTACGAGCAGTACTTC.

The chain recombines TRBV19 with TRBJ1-1; the match to TRBD1 covers 7 bases. The CDR3 runs to 14 residues. After removal of 5 bases from V and 7 bases from J, the junction contained 10 bases not matched to a gene. The germline gives CDR1 LNHDA, CDR2 SQIVND (reference sequence). The CDR3 nucleotides read TGTGCCAGTAGTGTGACAGGGACGGGGAATGAAGCTTTCTTT. This translates into CASSVTGTGNEAFF.

The rearrangement joins TRBV5-8 to TRBJ2-3; a weak D match, TRBD1 (6 bases). Germline CDR1 is SGHTS and CDR2 is YDEGEE. The CDR3 has 12 amino acids. The V gene lost 4 bases and the J gene lost 6 bases, with 9 bases spanning the gap. CDR3 sequence reads: CASSHQGDTQYF. The CDR3 DNA sequence: TGTGCCAGCAGCCACCAGGGGGATACGCAGTATTTT.

The rearrangement uses TRBV4-3 and TRBJ2-5; possible D gene TRBD1, 6 bases. Looked up from germline, CDR1 is LGHNA and CDR2 is YSLEER. V gave up 3 bases and J gave up 3 bases, with 11 bases separating them. The CDR3 loop spans 14 amino acids. In DNA, the CDR3 is TGCGCCAGCAGCCATGATAGGGGGAAAGAGACCCAGTACTTC. Translation gives CASSHDRGKETQYF.

The chain combines TRBV10-3 with TRBJ2-7; 9 bases align to TRBD1. The V and J ends lost 3 bases and 5 bases, in that order; junction bases with no gene match: 5. CDR1 and CDR2 from the germline V gene are ENHRY and SYGVKD. The CDR3 length is 14 residues. Here the CDR3 reads CAISERTGGDEQYF. CDR3 nucleotides: TGTGCCATCAGTGAAAGAACAGGGGGCGACGAGCAGTACTTC.